Following are 19 T cell receptor beta chains from one sample sequenced in a study of graft-versus-host responses after intestinal transplantation. Assay used: immunoSEQ multiplex PCR; TCRdb lists only in-frame clones, some missing. The repertoire holds some 79,000 clones, with 85% to 90% as singletons. These receptors lack a known antigen. Here the sequenced sample was unstimulated CD4+ T cells sorted from spleen or lymph node cells, taken before intestinal transplant. The source of these receptors is a human donor who received an intestinal transplant.

The genes are TRBV6-5 and TRBJ2-3; 10 nucleotides agree with TRBD2. The CDR3 runs 15 residues. Trimming at V came to 3 bases and at J to 6 bases, leaving 6 bases not matched to a gene. Germline CDR1 reads MNHEY; CDR2 reads SVGAGI. CDR3 nucleotide sequence: TGTGCCAGCAGTTATAAAGCTAGCGGGAGCGATACGCAGTATTTT. Translated: CASSYKASGSDTQYF.

This clone was counted once. The J gene is TRBJ2-2, the V gene TRBV5-4, with D possibly matching TRBD1 (5 bases). Deletions cut 1 base from V and 5 bases from J, with 15 bases between. Germline loops: CDR1 SGHNT, CDR2 YYREEE (reference sequence). The CDR3 has 16 residues. CDR3 residues: CASSLIYRQATGELFF. The CDR3 DNA sequence: TGTGCCAGCAGCTTGATATACAGGCAGGCTACCGGGGAGCTGTTTTTT.

V gene TRBV5-8 combines with J gene TRBJ1-5; D perhaps matches TRBD1 (5 bases). Trimming cost V 2 bases and J 1 base, with 10 bases left between them. Germline V CDR1 and CDR2: SGHTS, YDEGEE. CDR3 length: 15 amino acids. For the CDR3, the DNA is TGTGCCAGCAGCTTAGGGGTGCAGAGCAATCAGCCCCAGCATTTT. This codes for CASSLGVQSNQPQHF.

The V and J genes are TRBV27 and TRBJ1-4; no clear D gene. This CDR3 is 16 amino acids long. Germline CDR1 is MNHEY and CDR2 is SMNVEV (reference sequence). The ends were cut back, 1 base at V and 3 bases at J, with 12 bases in the middle. The CDR3 coding sequence is TGTGCCAGCAGTTTATTGGGAGGGCGGCCTAATGAAAAACTGTTTTTT. As protein: CASSLLGGRPNEKLFF.

This chain joins TRBV6-1 and TRBJ1-5; D not resolved. The CDR3 covers 13 residues. Germline CDR1 is MNHNS and CDR2 is SASEGT. V was trimmed by 8 bases and J by 3 bases, leaving 11 bases between them. The CDR3 loop is CASGSRNNQPQHF. DNA for the CDR3: TGTGCCAGCGGTTCCAGGAACAATCAGCCCCAGCATTTT.

The chain carries TRBV27 and TRBJ2-5; 11 nucleotides line up with TRBD1. Germline CDR1 and CDR2: MNHEY and SMNVEV (reference sequence). Unmatched junction bases numbered 10, after V lost 8 bases and J lost 8 bases. The CDR3 runs to 14 residues. CDR3 in DNA: TGTGCCAGCTCCCGGGGACAGGGGGAGTTTACCCAGTACTTC. Its protein is CASSRGQGEFTQYF.

The chain has TRBV4-2 and TRBJ2-7; 10 bases align to TRBD2. This CDR3 is built from 16 residues. Germline CDR1 is LGHNA and CDR2 is YNFKEQ. The trim removed 0 bases at V and 6 bases at J, leaving 8 bases unmatched. In nucleotides, the CDR3 is TGTGCCAGCAGCCAAGATCCTAGCGGGAGTCCCTCCGAGCAGTACTTC. Translated: CASSQDPSGSPSEQYF.

The rearrangement joins TRBV5-3 to TRBJ2-5; 7 positions match TRBD2. TRBV5-3 is recorded as an ORF, its role being uncertain. CDR3 length equals 14 residues. V trimming: 2 bases; J trimming: 0 bases; junction bases outside the gene matches: 1. The CDR3 spells CARSFLADQETQYF. In DNA, the CDR3 is TGTGCCAGAAGCTTCCTAGCGGACCAAGAGACCCAGTACTTC.

V gene TRBV28 combines with J gene TRBJ2-7, with D possibly TRBD2 on 5 matching bases. Trimming shortened V by 4 bases and J by 7 bases, and 17 bases separated the two germline ends. This CDR3 has 14 amino acids. The V gene's germline CDR1 is MDHEN and CDR2 SYDVKM. CDR3: CASSSPPEALEQYF. CDR3 sequence (DNA): TGTGCCAGCAGTTCCCCCCCGGAGGCCTTGGAGCAGTACTTC.

This chain joins TRBV7-2 and TRBJ2-7; D uncertain. The CDR3 spans 15 residues. Germline values: CDR1 SGHTA, CDR2 FQGNSA. V lost 0 bases and J 0 bases, leaving 9 bases between the germline ends. As DNA, the CDR3 is TGTGCCAGCAGCTTAGCGGGCAAGCCCTCCTACGAGCAGTACTTC. Its protein product is CASSLAGKPSYEQYF.

The gene calls are TRBV14 and TRBJ2-5, with D perhaps matching TRBD1 (6 bases). The CDR3 consists of 15 residues. V lost 3 bases to trimming and J lost 6 bases, with 17 bases between them. Per the germline V gene, CDR1 is SGHDN and CDR2 is FVKESK. CDR3 sequence reads: CASSQASGQQKTQYF. In nucleotides, the CDR3 is TGTGCCAGCAGCCAGGCCTCGGGACAACAAAAGACCCAGTACTTC.

The chain recombines TRBV5-6 with TRBJ1-6, with 7 bases that match TRBD1. With V trimmed by 4 bases and J by 8 bases, 9 bases remained unmatched. This CDR3 region has 15 residues. In germline, CDR1 is SGHDT, CDR2 YYEEEE. In nucleotides, the CDR3 is TGTGCCAGCAGCATATATGCACAGGGGTATTCACCCCTCCACTTT. This sequence encodes CASSIYAQGYSPLHF.

This chain's CDR3 is CASSLGGTGSFNQPQHF. In DNA form, the CDR3 reads TGTGCCAGCAGTTTGGGAGGGACAGGTTCATTCAATCAGCCCCAGCATTTT. J is TRBJ1-5 and V is TRBV27; 8 bases align to TRBD1. Germline loops: CDR1 MNHEY, CDR2 SMNVEV (reference sequence). V was clipped by 3 bases and J by 3 bases; unmatched bases: 10. CDR3 length equals 17 residues.

The V and J genes are TRBV6-1 and TRBJ2-6; D possibly corresponds to TRBD2 (6 bases). The germline V gene has CDR1 MNHNS and CDR2 SASEGT. There are 15 residues in the CDR3. V shed 6 bases and J shed 0 bases, with 9 bases lying between them. The DNA of the CDR3 is TGTGCCAGCAGGGGACTGTTCTCTGGGGCCAACGTCCTGACTTTC. It yields the protein CASRGLFSGANVLTF.

V gene TRBV11-1 combines with J gene TRBJ2-3; 8 bases align to TRBD1. The CDR3 has 16 amino acids. Germline loops: CDR1 SGHAT, CDR2 FQDESV (reference sequence). The V and J ends lost 3 bases and 0 bases, in that order; junction bases with no gene match: 5. This CDR3 reads CASSFFRGLSTDTQYF. The CDR3 nucleotides are TGTGCCAGCAGCTTTTTCAGGGGGCTGAGCACAGATACGCAGTATTTT.

The CDR3 DNA sequence: TGTGCCAGCAGCCCCCCGGGACAGAACACTGAAGCTTTCTTT. Its translation: CASSPPGQNTEAFF. The chain combines TRBV7-9 with TRBJ1-1; possible D gene TRBD1, 6 bases. Trimming took off 5 bases at V and 1 base at J, with 11 bases between the two ends. The CDR3 is 14 amino acids. CDR1 and CDR2 (germline): SEHNR, FQNEAQ (reference sequence).

V usage is TRBV9 and J usage is TRBJ2-1, with D tentatively TRBD2 (6 bases). Between the trimmed V and J ends, which lost 0 bases and 7 bases, there was a span of 11 bases. CDR1 SGDLS and CDR2 YYNGEE come from the germline V gene. The CDR3 is 14 amino acids. This CDR3 reads CASSVGLALNEQFF. The CDR3 DNA reads TGTGCCAGCAGCGTAGGCCTAGCGTTAAATGAGCAGTTCTTC.

This chain joins TRBV27 and TRBJ1-2; D gene unclear. Germline values: CDR1 MNHEY, CDR2 SMNVEV (reference sequence). V was pared by 10 bases and J by 7 bases, with 19 bases between. CDR3 length: 13 amino acids. The CDR3 is CATRGGASGGYTF. CDR3 coding DNA: TGTGCCACCCGGGGAGGCGCCTCGGGTGGCTACACCTTC.

V gene TRBV18 combines with J gene TRBJ2-4; 9 nucleotides match TRBD2. This CDR3 has 16 amino acids. Germline loops: CDR1 KGHSH, CDR2 LQKENI. Trimming at V came to 6 bases and at J to 0 bases, leaving 6 bases not matched to a gene. The CDR3 coding sequence is TGTGCCAGCTCTCTCAGCGGGGGGCTAGCCAAAAACATTCAGTACTTC. This sequence encodes CASSLSGGLAKNIQYF.